The rows below give T cell receptor beta chains drawn from one sample of a study of PD-L1 blockade in urothelial cancer. The repertoire was sequenced with immunoSEQ multiplex PCR; TCRdb's copy has only in-frame clones and lacks some. The table records about 120,000 clones, approximately 90% of them present only once. The sequences come from PBMCs, collected around atezolizumab (anti-PD-L1) treatment. These receptors originate from a man aged 55 to 69 with urothelial cancer. CDR3s leave out the opening cysteine and the closing phenylalanine or tryptophan. The order of the fields is J gene, V gene, CDR3 protein.

TRBJ2-7 | TRBV18 | ASSPRDSYEQY
TRBJ2-7 | TRBV5-1 | ASRGAVAGGGEQY
TRBJ1-3 | TRBV5-1 | ASSELTESGNTIY
TRBJ2-1 | TRBV18 | ASSPSGTGGRAQF
TRBJ1-1 | TRBV2 | ASSVGLQGER
TRBJ2-1 | TRBV27 | ASSPGQGAYNEQF
TRBJ1-4 | TRBV4-1 | ASSQDGPGQGNEKLF
TRBJ2-2 | TRBV18 | ASSPIATANTGELF
TRBJ2-5 | TRBV5-4 | ASSLRAGAQETQY
TRBJ2-7 | TRBV18 | ASSLETGKNEQY
TRBJ2-5 | TRBV28 | ASSPGETQY
TRBJ1-3 | TRBV7-3 | ASSSPGFSGNTIY
TRBJ2-5 | TRBV28 | ASSLGSGAGETQY
TRBJ2-3 | TRBV5-1 | ASSLGRGADTQY
TRBJ1-2 | TRBV5-1 | ASSLVIGGEGYT